The text below deals with one TCR beta chain. Its matching antigen is unknown. Data came from immunoSEQ multiplex PCR; TCRdb stores just in-frame clones and leaves some out. The sample records tens of thousands of clones, 80% to 90% being singletons. These data originate in a study of OX40 agonist ivuxolimab in advanced cancers. Overall study: Aged 23 to 79 with a mean of around 60 years, they were around 79% male. Study-wide findings and caveats: Expanded clones were, on average, more numerous among CD8+ T cells than CD4+. Partial responders receiving 0.1-3.0 mg/kg showed among the lowest clonal expansion.

The CDR3 is 14 residues long. Per germline, CDR1 MNHNY and CDR2 SVGAGI (reference sequence). The J segment lost 3 bases and the V segment lost 5 bases, leaving 4 bases of the junction unmatched. Patients were excluded for autoimmune disease history or systemic immunosuppression. This chain joins TRBV6-6 and TRBJ2-7; 10 bases agree with TRBD1. The sequence derives from an adult with an advanced solid tumor such as melanoma, head and neck, liver or kidney cancer. The input for sequencing was CD4+ or CD8+ T cells sorted from blood, taken in a trial of the OX40 agonist ivuxolimab. CDR3 in DNA: TGTGCCAGCAGTACCGGGGACAGGGGCTACGAGCAGTACTTC. Residues: CASSTGDRGYEQYF.